The 32 T cell receptor beta chains below were found in one sample sequenced in a study of shared clonotypes between healthy human individuals. TCRdb's copy holds only in-frame clones and misses some; the assay was immunoSEQ multiplex PCR. The table shows 950,000 to 1,300,000 clones, with roughly 70% occurring only once. The material sequenced was memory CD4+ T cells sorted from blood. Regarding subset: CD45RA-negative fraction. These receptors all stem from a man between 18 and 35 years old in good health.

V usage is TRBV5-1 and J usage is TRBJ2-3, with D possibly TRBD1 on 6 matching bases. V was cut by 4 bases and J by 5 bases, with 14 bases left in between. The V gene's germline CDR1 is SGHRS and CDR2 YFSETQ. The CDR3 extends over 14 amino acids. For the CDR3, the DNA is TGCGCCAGCAGCCTAAGGGTAGGGGGAGATACGCAGTATTTT. Protein: CASSLRVGGDTQYF. Full variable domain (rest looked up from reference TRBV5-1 and TRBJ2-3): KAGVTQTPRYLIKTRGQQVTLSCSPISGHRSVSWYQQTPGQGLQFLFEYFSETQRNKGNFPGRFSGRQFSNSRSEMNVSTLELGDSALYLCASSLRVGGDTQYFGPGTRLTVL.

In regard to this clone: Within the sample, other DNA sequences also encode this same CDR3. The chain uses TRBV28 and TRBJ2-1, with D perhaps being TRBD1 or TRBD2 (6 bases each). Per germline, CDR1 MDHEN and CDR2 SYDVKM. V gave up 3 bases and J gave up 2 bases, with 8 bases separating them. This CDR3 contains 14 residues. This chain's CDR3 is CASSFGGTYNEQFF. DNA for the CDR3: TGTGCCAGCAGTTTCGGGGGCACCTACAATGAGCAGTTCTTC.

This clone was observed a single time. The V call is TRBV7-3, the J call TRBJ2-3; 8 nucleotides match TRBD2. There are 15 residues in the CDR3. Germline lookup yields CDR1 SGHTA and CDR2 FQGTGA. V shed 3 bases and J 1 base; nucleotides not matched to a gene: 3. The CDR3 bases are TGTGCCAGCAGCTTCAGCGGGAGCGGCACAGATACGCAGTATTTT. As protein: CASSFSGSGTDTQYF.

The chain combines TRBV5-1 with TRBJ2-1, with D perhaps matching TRBD1 (7 bases). The germline V gene encodes CDR1 SGHRS and CDR2 YFSETQ. The CDR3 extends over 15 amino acids. V was trimmed by 3 bases and J by 1 base, leaving 11 bases between them. The CDR3 sequence is CASSSGDSSYNEQFF. The CDR3 bases are TGCGCCAGCAGCTCGGGGGACAGTTCCTACAATGAGCAGTTCTTC.

V usage is TRBV6-5 and J usage is TRBJ2-7; D is perhaps TRBD1 (5 bases). Germline CDR1 is MNHEY and CDR2 is SVGAGI. The CDR3 runs to 15 residues. The V end was cut by 6 bases, the J end by 2 bases, with 17 bases between. As DNA, the CDR3 is TGTGCCAGCAGCCCGCCGGGCAGGGCCACCTACGAGCAGTACTTC. Its translation: CASSPPGRATYEQYF.

V is TRBV15 and J is TRBJ2-1; D ambiguous. Germline values: CDR1 LNHNV, CDR2 YYDKDF (reference sequence). The CDR3 totals 17 residues. V gave up 2 bases and J gave up 0 bases, with 14 bases separating them. This CDR3 reads CATSRTTVSSSYNEQFF. CDR3 nucleotides: TGTGCCACCAGCAGAACTACAGTGTCGAGCTCCTACAATGAGCAGTTCTTC.

In this sample, this clone turned up a few times. The rearrangement links TRBV18 to TRBJ1-1, with a tentative D call TRBD1 (6 bases). Germline V gives CDR1 KGHSH, CDR2 LQKENI. V was clipped by 3 bases and J by 1 base, with 12 bases between them. This CDR3 spans 15 amino acids. CDR3 nucleotide sequence: TGTGCCAGCTCACCCACGGACAGCCAGAACACTGAAGCTTTCTTT. It specifies CASSPTDSQNTEAFF.

CDR3 DNA: TGCGCCAGCAGGGGGCGAGAGACCCAGTACTTC. Protein sequence: CASRGRETQYF. The chain combines TRBV5-1 with TRBJ2-5, with a weak D call TRBD1 (5 bases). V dropped 5 bases and J dropped 4 bases, with 6 bases sitting between them. This CDR3 region has 11 residues. The germline V gene encodes CDR1 SGHRS and CDR2 YFSETQ. The variable domain in full, completed from reference TRBV5-1 and TRBJ2-5, reads KAGVTQTPRYLIKTRGQQVTLSCSPISGHRSVSWYQQTPGQGLQFLFEYFSETQRNKGNFPGRFSGRQFSNSRSEMNVSTLELGDSALYLCASRGRETQYFGPGTRLLVL.

This clone was detected only once. The chain links TRBV5-1 to TRBJ2-7; no clear D. Trimming left V 0 bases short and J 6 bases short, with 7 bases between. Per germline, CDR1 SGHRS and CDR2 YFSETQ. The CDR3 loop spans 12 amino acids. CDR3: CASSLVPGEQYF. The CDR3 nucleotides read TGCGCCAGCAGCTTGGTTCCGGGCGAGCAGTACTTC.

The chain uses TRBV4-3 and TRBJ2-1; 7 nucleotides align to TRBD2. CDR1 and CDR2 (germline): LGHNA, YSLEER. The junction had 19 bases not matched to a gene; V was cut back by 3 bases and J by 5 bases. The CDR3 sequence is 19 residues long. CDR3 bases: TGCGCCAGCAGCCAGGAAACTAGCGCGAACCTCCGATTTGACAATGAGCAGTTCTTC. Protein product: CASSQETSANLRFDNEQFF.

This clone has only a few counts. The chain is built from TRBV2 and TRBJ1-5; D call uncertain. The CDR3 loop spans 13 amino acids. The germline V and J ends were trimmed by 2 bases and 5 bases, with 7 bases remaining between them. Germline CDR1 SNHLY, CDR2 FYNNEI. CDR3 sequence: CASSEREDQPQHF. The CDR3 DNA reads as TGTGCCAGCAGTGAAAGGGAGGATCAGCCCCAGCATTTT.

The chain recombines TRBV2 with TRBJ2-2; D is perhaps TRBD1 (6 bases). CDR1 SNHLY and CDR2 FYNNEI come from the germline V gene. This CDR3 has 16 amino acids. Trimming left V 7 bases short and J 4 bases short, with 19 bases between. This chain's CDR3 is CASTRETGLFTGELFF. CDR3 nucleotides: TGTGCCAGCACTAGAGAAACAGGGCTTTTCACCGGGGAGCTGTTTTTT.

The chain is built from TRBV5-1 and TRBJ2-3, with TRBD2 identical over 9 bases. The junction had 7 bases not matched to a gene; V was cut back by 1 base and J by 4 bases. The CDR3 has 16 amino acids. Germline V lookup: CDR1 SGHRS, CDR2 YFSETQ. CDR3 loop: CASSLQAGGYADTQYF. CDR3 sequence (DNA): TGCGCCAGCAGCTTGCAAGCGGGAGGTTACGCAGATACGCAGTATTTT.

As for this clone: This sequence may be a read error, since a much larger clone differs from it by one base. The rearrangement joins TRBV28 to TRBJ1-5, with no clear D. Germline CDR1 MDHEN, CDR2 SYDVKM. This CDR3 is 12 amino acids long. V lost 2 bases and J lost 4, with 3 bases in between. The CDR3 loop reads CASSLQNQPQHF. CDR3 nucleotide sequence: TGTGCCAGCAGTTTACAGAATCAGCCCCAGCATTTT.

The chain joins TRBV29-1 to TRBJ2-1; perhaps TRBD1 as D (6 bases). The V gene's germline CDR1 is SQVTM and CDR2 ANQGSEA. V lost 6 bases, J lost 9 bases, and 15 bases lay in between. CDR3 length: 12 residues. CDR3 DNA: TGCAGCGTAGCCCTGGGGGCCGTTGAGCAGTTCTTC. Residues: CSVALGAVEQFF.

The chain has TRBV2 and TRBJ2-5; the match to TRBD2 covers 8 bases. The germline V gene encodes CDR1 SNHLY and CDR2 FYNNEI. V lost 6 bases to trimming and J lost 4 bases; unmatched junction nucleotides: 10. The CDR3 consists of 15 residues. The DNA for the CDR3 is TGTGCCAGCAGGGCACTGTCGGGAGGGCGAGAGACCCAGTACTTC. Its translation: CASRALSGGRETQYF.

The V gene is TRBV18, the J gene TRBJ2-3; D uncertain. The CDR3 has 14 amino acids. CDR1 is KGHSH, CDR2 LQKENI, per germline. V was cut by 0 bases and J by 6 bases, with 10 bases left in between. CDR3 in amino acids: CASSPPAIWDTQYF. CDR3 sequence (DNA): TGTGCCAGCTCACCACCGGCCATTTGGGATACGCAGTATTTT. Combining the CDR3 with reference TRBV18 and TRBJ2-3 gives the whole variable domain NAGVMQNPRHLVRRRGQEARLRCSPMKGHSHVYWYRQLPEEGLKFMVYLQKENIIDESGMPKERFSAEFPKEGPSILRIQQVVRGDSAAYFCASSPPAIWDTQYFGPGTRLTVL.

The chain links TRBV9 to TRBJ2-7, with TRBD2 identical over 8 bases. From germline, CDR1 is SGDLS and CDR2 YYNGEE. The CDR3 spans 15 residues. After removal of 4 bases from V and 1 base from J, the junction contained 7 bases not matched to a gene. CDR3 sequence: CASSPSGLGSYEQYF. CDR3 DNA sequence: TGTGCCAGCAGCCCCTCGGGACTAGGGTCCTACGAGCAGTACTTC.

As concerns this clone: Other DNA sequences in the sample encode the same CDR3. V gene TRBV30 combines with J gene TRBJ2-7; no firm D call. V was clipped by 0 bases and J by 4 bases, with 4 bases between them. The germline V gene encodes CDR1 GTSNPN and CDR2 SVGIG (reference sequence). This CDR3 comprises 11 residues. The CDR3 DNA is TGTGCCTGGAGTGTCAGTTACGAGCAGTACTTC. Translating it yields CAWSVSYEQYF.

A note on this clone: Within the sample, other DNA sequences also encode this same CDR3. The gene calls are TRBV7-9 and TRBJ2-3; D is unresolved. This CDR3 is 13 amino acids long. V lost 5 bases to trimming and J lost 4 bases, with 10 bases between them. Germline values: CDR1 SEHNR, CDR2 FQNEAQ (reference sequence). The chain's CDR3 is CASSPNSADTQYF. For the CDR3, the DNA is TGTGCCAGCAGCCCCAACAGCGCAGATACGCAGTATTTT.

The J gene is TRBJ2-3, the V gene TRBV6-6; 7 bases fit TRBD1. The CDR3 consists of 12 residues. The J segment lost 4 bases and the V segment lost 8 bases, leaving 3 bases of the junction unmatched. Germline V lookup: CDR1 MNHNY, CDR2 SVGAGI (reference sequence). The CDR3: CASGDRADTQYF. The DNA of the CDR3 is TGTGCCAGCGGCGACAGGGCAGATACGCAGTATTTT.

This clone was seen only a few times. Here the CDR3 DNA reads TGTGCCAGCAGCTTAGGCGCGGCGGGAAAAGATACGCAGTATTTT. It encodes CASSLGAAGKDTQYF. The genes are TRBV11-3 and TRBJ2-3; tentatively, D is TRBD2 (6 bases). This CDR3 has 15 residues. CDR1 is SGHNT and CDR2 is YENEEA in the germline V gene. The V end was cut by 1 base, the J end by 5 bases, with 13 bases between.

This sequence joins TRBV5-8 and TRBJ2-3; D might be TRBD1 (5 bases). The V and J ends lost 2 bases and 0 bases respectively, with 10 bases between them. The germline gives CDR1 SGHTS, CDR2 YDEGEE. CDR3 length: 15 amino acids. The CDR3: CASSFRELSTDTQYF. CDR3 bases: TGTGCCAGCAGCTTCAGGGAACTGAGCACAGATACGCAGTATTTT. The full variable domain, in which reference TRBV5-8 and TRBJ2-3 provide the parts outside the CDR3, is EAGVTQSPTHLIKTRGQQATLRCSPISGHTSVYWYQQALGLGLQFLLWYDEGEERNRGNFPPRFSGRQFPNYSSELNVNALELEDSALYLCASSFRELSTDTQYFGPGTRLTVL.

This chain joins TRBV10-3 and TRBJ2-1, with a tentative D call TRBD1 (5 bases). In germline, CDR1 is ENHRY, CDR2 SYGVKD. V lost 7 bases to trimming and J lost 2 bases, with 12 bases between them. CDR3 length: 14 residues. This CDR3 is CAITAGNAYNEQFF. DNA of the CDR3: TGTGCCATCACGGCAGGGAACGCCTACAATGAGCAGTTCTTC.

This clone appeared a few times. V and J are TRBV7-8 and TRBJ2-7, with D possibly being TRBD2 (7 bases). V lost 5 bases to trimming and J lost 1 base, with 15 bases between them. The CDR3 contains 15 residues. Germline assignment: CDR1 SGHVS and CDR2 FQNEAQ. The CDR3 is CASSPSGTLSYEQYF. As DNA, the CDR3 is TGTGCCAGCAGCCCAAGCGGGACACTGTCCTACGAGCAGTACTTC.

V and J are TRBV2 and TRBJ2-7; D is uncertain. Per germline, CDR1 SNHLY and CDR2 FYNNEI. This CDR3 has 13 amino acids. Trimming shortened V by 7 bases and J by 0 bases, and 10 bases separated the two germline ends. The CDR3 loop is CASNEGYSYEQYF. CDR3 in DNA: TGTGCCAGCAACGAAGGATACTCCTACGAGCAGTACTTC.

The chain joins TRBV28 to TRBJ2-7; 7 bases match TRBD1. The CDR3 sequence is 15 residues long. Germline CDR1 MDHEN, CDR2 SYDVKM. V lost 5 bases, J lost 8 bases, and 15 bases stayed unmatched. In nucleotides, the CDR3 is TGTGCCAGCAGTATGTGGGACAGAGATTCTACGAAGCAGTACTTC. Protein: CASSMWDRDSTKQYF.

The V and J genes are TRBV5-1 and TRBJ1-1, with TRBD1 identical over 7 bases. Germline loops: CDR1 SGHRS, CDR2 YFSETQ. Trimming cost V 4 bases and J 4 bases; bases outside gene matches: 4. The CDR3 sequence is 13 residues long. The CDR3 nucleotides are TGCGCCAGCAGCCTCCGACAGGGCACTGAAGCTTTCTTT. This codes for CASSLRQGTEAFF.

The chain carries TRBV9 and TRBJ2-1, with 7 bases fitting TRBD2. In germline, CDR1 is SGDLS, CDR2 YYNGEE. This CDR3 is 13 amino acids long. V lost 2 bases to trimming and J lost 4 bases; unmatched junction nucleotides: 0. The CDR3 DNA follows: TGTGCCAGCAGCGTGCGGGAGTACAATGAGCAGTTCTTC. It specifies CASSVREYNEQFF. Using reference TRBV9 and TRBJ2-1 for the parts outside the CDR3, the full variable domain is DSGVTQTPKHLITATGQRVTLRCSPRSGDLSVYWYQQSLDQGLQFLIQYYNGEERAKGNILERFSAQQFPDLHSELNLSSLELGDSALYFCASSVREYNEQFFGPGTRLTVL.

The chain uses TRBV20-1 and TRBJ2-3; D gene unclear. Germline assignment: CDR1 DFQATT and CDR2 SNEGSKA (reference sequence). The CDR3 totals 11 residues. Trimming left V 7 bases short and J 2 bases short, with 7 bases between. The CDR3 loop reads CSVFVTDTQYF. The DNA for the CDR3 is TGCAGTGTGTTTGTCACAGATACGCAGTATTTT.

In nucleotides, the CDR3 is TGCACCACCAACTTTGGTGGGGCTGGAAACACCATATATTTT. Protein product: CTTNFGGAGNTIYF. V usage is TRBV1 and J usage is TRBJ1-3. TRBV1 is assigned pseudogene status. CDR3 length equals 14 residues.

V usage is TRBV28 and J usage is TRBJ2-1; D is unresolved. The germline V gene has CDR1 MDHEN and CDR2 SYDVKM. The CDR3 is 16 amino acids. V lost 1 base and J 0 bases, leaving 10 bases between the germline ends. The CDR3 loop is CASSLFQKSSYNEQFF. The DNA of the CDR3 is TGTGCCAGCAGTTTATTTCAGAAAAGCTCCTACAATGAGCAGTTCTTC. The variable domain in full, completed from reference TRBV28 and TRBJ2-1, reads DVKVTQSSRYLVKRTGEKVFLECVQDMDHENMFWYRQDPGLGLRLIYFSYDVKMKEKGDIPEGYSVSREKKERFSLILESASTNQTSMYLCASSLFQKSSYNEQFFGPGTRLTVL.